This T cell receptor (beta chain) was observed in a study of response to subunit inactivated influenza vaccine. TCRdb re-derived calls from the RT-PCR reads in MiXCR, one entry per CDR3 protein. The sample includes approximately 700,000 distinct CDR3 sequences, more than 15% of them seen just once. CDR1 MNHNS and CDR2 SASEGT come from the germline V gene. V was clipped by 9 bases and J by 5 bases; unmatched bases: 10. The CDR3 is 16 amino acids. General study findings and limits: Few new T cells, the authors suggested, are recruited by each seasonal influenza vaccination.

Regarding this clonotype: The antigen remains undetermined.

This TCR was recovered from a man in his fifties who received an inactivated influenza vaccine. Sample: PBMCs from blood, taken 11 to 12 days after vaccination. This chain connects TRBV6-1 to TRBJ2-1; TRBD2 agrees at 13 bases. The CDR3 sequence is CARGTSGTLGNNEQFF. CDR3 coding DNA: TGTGCCAGAGGGACTAGCGGGACTTTGGGGAACAATGAGCAGTTCTTC.